A selection of T cell receptor beta chains follows, all from one sample in a study of post-analysis software for immune sequencing data. One entry per CDR3 protein results from TCRdb running MiXCR on the PCR reads. The sample has about 170,000 distinct CDR3 sequences, approximately 30% seen once. The sequenced material came from blood. The receptor source for this set is a girl aged 5 to 17 with multiple sclerosis. Both conserved end residues are part of each CDR3. D genes are given only for firm matches. Clone size is stated in some rows and not others, as once, few, many or a class when expanded.

many,TRBJ2-3,TRBV18,-,CASSGGVTDTQYF,TGTGCCAGCTCCGGCGGCGTCACAGATACGCAGTATTTT
-,TRBJ2-3,TRBV7-9,-,CASSLDGPDTQYF,TGTGCCAGCAGCTTAGACGGACCAGATACGCAGTATTTT
few,TRBJ2-5,TRBV27,-,CASSFDRTYNEQYF,TGTGCCAGCAGTTTCGACAGGACCTACAATGAGCAGTACTTC
many,TRBJ2-1,TRBV20-1,TRBD2,CSARDYQRERNEQFF,TGCAGTGCTAGAGATTACCAGCGGGAAAGGAATGAGCAGTTCTTC
-,TRBJ1-2,TRBV29-1,TRBD1,CSVQGATYDYTF,TGCAGCGTTCAGGGGGCAACGTATGACTACACCTTC
many,TRBJ1-2,TRBV5-1,-,CASSLVGGMDGYTF,TGCGCCAGCAGCTTGGTTGGAGGAATGGATGGCTACACCTTC
few,TRBJ1-2,TRBV7-9,-,CASRGGAAIYGYTF,TGTGCCAGTCGGGGGGGCGCGGCTATCTATGGCTACACCTTC
-,TRBJ1-5,TRBV4-2,-,CASSLDSNQPRHF,TGTGCCAGCAGCCTCGACAGTAATCAGCCCCGGCATTTT
-,TRBJ1-2,TRBV5-1,TRBD1,CASDYGQGAKGYTF,TGCGCCAGCGACTATGGACAGGGGGCAAAAGGCTACACCTTC
many,TRBJ2-5,TRBV7-8,-,CASSLNGRKTQYF,TGTGCCAGCAGCTTAAACGGGAGAAAGACCCAGTACTTC
-,TRBJ2-7,TRBV7-9,-,CASGDSEGQYF,TGTGCCAGTGGAGACAGCGAAGGGCAGTACTTC
many,TRBJ2-6,TRBV10-3,TRBD2,CAIAGGSGNGANVLTF,TGTGCCATAGCGGGAGGATCGGGGAATGGGGCCAACGTCCTGACTTTC
-,TRBJ2-7,TRBV12-5,-,CASGLIDYEQYF,TGTGCTAGTGGTTTGATCGACTACGAGCAGTACTTC
-,TRBJ2-7,TRBV27,TRBD2,CASSLSFGLAGTYEQYF,TGTGCCAGCAGTTTATCTTTTGGGTTAGCGGGAACCTACGAGCAGTACTTC
-,TRBJ1-4,TRBV5-1,-,CASSLAMGTGYEKLFF,TGCGCCAGCAGCTTGGCGATGGGGACCGGCTATGAAAAACTGTTTTTT
few,TRBJ1-4,TRBV20-1,-,CSARPGDEKLFF,TGCAGTGCTAGGCCGGGGGATGAAAAACTGTTTTTT
-,TRBJ2-7,TRBV27,-,CASSLSTSSEQYF,TGTGCCAGCAGTTTATCCACTAGCTCCGAGCAGTACTTC
medium-sized,TRBJ2-6,TRBV20-1,TRBD2,CSASAGESGANVLTF,TGCAGTGCCAGCGCGGGGGAATCTGGGGCCAACGTCCTGACTTTC
few,TRBJ1-5,TRBV21-1,-,CASSTRTDSNQPQHF,TGTGCCAGCAGCACTAGGACGGATAGCAATCAGCCCCAGCATTTT
many,TRBJ2-1,TRBV11-2,-,CASSLGSAASYNEQFF,TGTGCCAGCAGCTTAGGTAGTGCGGCATCCTACAATGAGCAGTTCTTC
many,TRBJ2-7,TRBV5-1,TRBD2,CASSSTSGSSGEQYF,TGCGCCAGCAGCTCAACTAGCGGTTCCTCAGGCGAGCAGTACTTC
few,TRBJ2-1,TRBV27,TRBD2,CASSGLAFQLNEQFF,TGTGCCAGCAGTGGACTAGCGTTTCAGCTCAATGAGCAGTTCTTC
-,TRBJ2-1,TRBV27,TRBD2,CASSLIAGVYNEQFF,TGTGCCAGCAGTTTAATAGCGGGAGTATACAATGAGCAGTTCTTC
many,TRBJ2-1,TRBV20-1,TRBD2,CSATLGGTDNEQFF,TGCAGTGCTACCCTGGGAGGGACCGACAATGAGCAGTTCTTC
-,TRBJ1-2,TRBV2,-,CASSEIIGPYYGYTF,TGTGCCAGCAGTGAAATTATCGGCCCATACTATGGCTACACCTTC
-,TRBJ2-1,TRBV24-1,TRBD2,CATSDPGLAGENNEQFF,TGTGCCACCAGTGACCCGGGACTAGCGGGAGAGAATAATGAGCAGTTCTTC
few,TRBJ2-7,TRBV4-1,-,CASSQVGLSEQYF,TGCGCCAGCAGCCAAGTGGGGCTTTCCGAGCAGTACTTC
many,TRBJ2-7,TRBV7-2,-,CASSGGGSSYEQYF,TGTGCCAGCAGCGGCGGTGGCAGCTCCTACGAGCAGTACTTC
many,TRBJ2-3,TRBV12-5,-,CASGSGDHTDTQYF,TGTGCTAGTGGTTCTGGGGACCACACAGATACGCAGTATTTT
many,TRBJ2-1,TRBV3-1,-,CASSQVYNEQFF,TGTGCCAGCAGCCAAGTTTACAATGAGCAGTTCTTC
many,TRBJ2-1,TRBV15,TRBD2,CATRGSGRGNEQFF,TGTGCCACCAGGGGTAGCGGGAGAGGGAATGAGCAGTTCTTC
few,TRBJ2-2,TRBV20-1,TRBD1,CSARGGTGADELFF,TGCAGTGCTAGAGGAGGGACAGGGGCCGATGAGCTGTTTTTT
few,TRBJ2-3,TRBV20-1,TRBD2,CSAETSGPIGDTQYF,TGCAGTGCCGAGACTAGCGGGCCCATCGGAGATACGCAGTATTTT
-,TRBJ1-1,TRBV5-1,-,CASRGTGPPWNTEAFF,TGCGCCAGCAGGGGAACGGGACCGCCATGGAACACTGAAGCTTTCTTT
-,TRBJ1-3,TRBV11-2,TRBD1,CASSLVPEGAGNTIYF,TGTGCCAGCAGCTTAGTACCCGAGGGGGCCGGAAACACCATATATTTT
-,TRBJ2-1,TRBV14,TRBD2,CASSQGAGVHNEQFF,TGTGCCAGCAGCCAAGGGGCGGGAGTCCACAATGAGCAGTTCTTC
-,TRBJ1-5,TRBV7-9,TRBD1,CASSLVGDREDQPQHF,TGTGCCAGCAGCTTAGTAGGCGACAGGGAAGATCAGCCCCAGCATTTT